This T cell receptor (beta chain) comes out of a study of PD-1 blockade in classical Hodgkin lymphoma. The time point is: newly diagnosed, previously untreated cHL patient sample. From thawed PBMCs, CD8+ T cells were isolated by magnetic negative selection. The protocol was immunoSEQ multiplex PCR, while the TCRdb copy is restricted to in-frame clones and leaves out a portion. This table has more than 12,000 clones, 90% to 95% appearing once. V lost 6 bases, J lost 8 bases, and 8 bases stayed unmatched. This CDR3 contains 15 residues. Looked up from germline, CDR1 is MGHRA and CDR2 is YSYEKL. The sample comprised CD8+ T cells from blood. The chain uses TRBV4-1 and TRBJ2-1; the match to TRBD2 covers 12 bases. The receptor was isolated from a human donor with classical Hodgkin lymphoma. CDR3 protein: CASSLAGGPSDEQFF. DNA for the CDR3: TGCGCCAGCAGTCTAGCGGGAGGGCCCTCGGATGAGCAGTTCTTC.